One sample yielded the 31 T cell receptor beta chains listed below, sequenced in a study of T cell responses to AZD1222 COVID-19 vaccine. Assay: immunoSEQ multiplex PCR; the TCRdb copy retains only in-frame clones and omits some. The sample has about 160,000 clones, roughly nine tenths seen once; the top ten hold 6% to 8%. The source material was peripheral blood, sampled on day 0 of AZD1222 vaccination. The receptors shown here come from an adult in good health.

The chain uses TRBV5-1 and TRBJ2-4, with 11 nucleotides matching TRBD2. Trimming took 0 bases from V and 0 from J; bases not matched to a gene: 5. The V gene's germline CDR1 is SGHRS and CDR2 YFSETQ. The CDR3 totals 18 residues. The CDR3 sequence is CASSLDPTSGGAKNIQYF. The DNA for the CDR3 is TGCGCCAGCAGCTTGGACCCTACTAGCGGGGGAGCCAAAAACATTCAGTACTTC.

V and J are TRBV4-2 and TRBJ1-4; D remains ambiguous. The germline CDR1 and CDR2 sequences are LGHNA and YNFKEQ. V lost 8 bases, J lost 4 bases, and 11 bases lay in between. The CDR3 spans 13 residues. CDR3 protein: CASGLDGNEKLFF. The CDR3 DNA is TGTGCCAGCGGATTGGACGGTAATGAAAAACTGTTTTTT.

The chain combines TRBV7-2 with TRBJ2-5; tentatively, D is TRBD1 or TRBD2 (6 bases each). CDR1 is SGHTA, CDR2 FQGNSA, per germline. The length of the CDR3 is 15 residues. The germline V and J ends were trimmed by 1 base and 5 bases, with 14 bases remaining between them. The CDR3 region has the DNA TGTGCCAGCAGCTTAGGGGACGGGGGCCGGGAGACCCAGTACTTC. It translates to CASSLGDGGRETQYF.

CDR3 region: CASSVEGAVEPQHF. The CDR3 nucleotides read TGTGCCAGCAGCGTAGAAGGGGCGGTTGAGCCCCAGCATTTT. V and J are TRBV9 and TRBJ1-5; TRBD1 is a possible D gene (5 bases). Trimming pared 0 bases from V and 8 bases from J, leaving 12 bases between. The length of the CDR3 is 14 residues. The germline V gene has CDR1 SGDLS and CDR2 YYNGEE.

The chain couples TRBV4-1 to TRBJ2-1; TRBD2 is a possible D gene (5 bases). Trimming left V 2 bases short and J 3 bases short, with 11 bases between. The CDR3 has 15 amino acids. Germline values: CDR1 MGHRA, CDR2 YSYEKL. CDR3 sequence (DNA): TGCGCCAGCAGCCAAAGTGGCGGAGGCTACAATGAGCAGTTCTTC. Translation: CASSQSGGGYNEQFF.

The chain links TRBV6-6 to TRBJ1-3; D gene unclear. The CDR3 runs 15 residues. V lost 4 bases and J 0 bases, leaving 10 bases between the germline ends. CDR1 is MNHNY and CDR2 is SVGAGI in the germline V gene (reference sequence). This chain's CDR3 is CASSLVKSSGNTIYF. CDR3 in DNA: TGTGCCAGCAGTTTGGTCAAGAGCTCTGGAAACACCATATATTTT.

J is TRBJ2-4 and V is TRBV5-1, with D unclear. Germline CDR1 and CDR2: SGHRS and YFSETQ. V was trimmed by 1 base and J by 0 bases, leaving 14 bases between them. The CDR3 sequence is 17 residues long. DNA for the CDR3: TGCGCCAGCAGCTTGATCTCCCCTTTTTTAGCCAAAAACATTCAGTACTTC. Protein sequence: CASSLISPFLAKNIQYF.

J is TRBJ1-6 and V is TRBV5-5; D is undetermined. Germline V gives CDR1 SGHKS, CDR2 YYEKEE (reference sequence). The CDR3 is 18 amino acids. Between the trimmed V and J ends, which lost 4 bases and 4 bases, there was a span of 21 bases. The CDR3 coding sequence is TGTGCCAGCAGCAGTTCCGGACCGCCGGATACATATAATTCACCCCTCCACTTT. Its protein product is CASSSSGPPDTYNSPLHF.

The V gene is TRBV6-1, the J gene TRBJ2-2; 11 nucleotides line up with TRBD2. CDR1 and CDR2 (germline): MNHNS, SASEGT. The ends lost 2 bases at V and 1 base at J; junction bases unmatched: 3. The CDR3 has 17 residues. The CDR3 is CASSELLAGENTGELFF. The CDR3 DNA reads as TGTGCCAGCAGTGAATTACTAGCGGGGGAGAACACCGGGGAGCTGTTTTTT.

This rearrangement joins TRBV9 to TRBJ1-4; the D is unclear. Trimming took off 3 bases at V and 5 bases at J, with 17 bases between the two ends. The germline V gene has CDR1 SGDLS and CDR2 YYNGEE. This CDR3 is built from 16 residues. The CDR3 region has the DNA TGTGCCAGCAGCGCATTCCCAGAGAGCTTAAATGAAAAACTGTTTTTT. Translation gives CASSAFPESLNEKLFF.

This chain uses TRBV6-6 with TRBJ1-2, with D maybe TRBD1 (6 bases). The CDR3 extends over 14 amino acids. The germline gives CDR1 MNHNY, CDR2 SVGAGI (reference sequence). Trimming cost V 7 bases and J 7 bases, with 19 bases left between them. Written as DNA, the CDR3 is TGTGCCAGCACCCCGGAAGGGGGGTTCGGTGGCTACACCTTC. Encoded protein: CASTPEGGFGGYTF.

This rearrangement joins TRBV18 to TRBJ1-3, with no clear D. The ends were cut back, 2 bases at V and 0 bases at J, with 8 bases in the middle. CDR1 KGHSH and CDR2 LQKENI come from the germline V gene. The CDR3 runs to 15 residues. The CDR3 DNA reads TGTGCCAGCTCACCAACGAGGGACTCTGGAAACACCATATATTTT. Translated: CASSPTRDSGNTIYF.

The V gene is TRBV5-1, the J gene TRBJ1-1; D is uncertain. CDR3 size: 14 residues. Germline CDR1 is SGHRS and CDR2 is YFSETQ. V was cut by 0 bases and J by 2 bases, with 8 bases left in between. The CDR3 coding sequence is TGCGCCAGCAGCTTGGACAGAACTAACACTGAAGCTTTCTTT. It specifies CASSLDRTNTEAFF.

The chain has TRBV30 and TRBJ2-7, with a tentative D call TRBD2 (5 bases). This CDR3 has 13 amino acids. CDR1 and CDR2 (germline): GTSNPN, SVGIG (reference sequence). Trimming removed 5 bases from V and 1 base from J, with 12 bases in between. The CDR3 DNA is TGTGCCTGGGATTCTAGCCCTTCCTACGAGCAGTACTTC. It codes for CAWDSSPSYEQYF.

V gene TRBV25-1 combines with J gene TRBJ2-2; D uncertain. CDR1 is MGHDK, CDR2 SYGVNS, per germline. This CDR3 spans 14 amino acids. Trimming shortened V by 0 bases and J by 6 bases, and 8 bases separated the two germline ends. CDR3 sequence: CASSEYVAAGELFF. DNA for the CDR3: TGTGCCAGCAGTGAATATGTCGCCGCCGGGGAGCTGTTTTTT. The entire variable domain, with the rest obtained from reference TRBV25-1 and TRBJ2-2, is as follows: EADIYQTPRYLVIGTGKKITLECSQTMGHDKMYWYQQDPGMELHLIHYSYGVNSTEKGDLSSESTVSRIRTEHFPLTLESARPSHTSQYLCASSEYVAAGELFFGEGSRLTVL.

The chain is built from TRBV4-3 and TRBJ2-7; 7 bases are shared with TRBD1. Germline values: CDR1 LGHNA, CDR2 YSLEER. The CDR3 covers 18 residues. J lost 3 bases, V lost 0 bases, and 14 bases had no gene match. CDR3: CASSQEYGRGLDVYEQYF. The CDR3, as DNA: TGCGCCAGCAGCCAAGAATATGGAAGGGGGCTCGATGTCTACGAGCAGTACTTC.

This chain links TRBV2 with TRBJ2-7; 15 positions agree with TRBD2. The junction had 5 bases not matched to a gene; V was cut back by 9 bases and J by 2 bases. The CDR3 spans 15 residues. CDR1 is SNHLY, CDR2 FYNNEI, per germline. Written as DNA, the CDR3 is TGTGCCAGTAAGAGGACTAGCGGGGGGGCCTACGAGCAGTACTTC. Translating it yields CASKRTSGGAYEQYF.

The chain couples TRBV15 to TRBJ2-7; 7 bases agree with TRBD1. CDR3 length: 15 residues. The germline gives CDR1 LNHNV, CDR2 YYDKDF (reference sequence). Unmatched junction bases numbered 10, after V lost 1 base and J lost 7 bases. CDR3 DNA sequence: TGTGCCACCAGCAGAGCAGACAGGGTGGTTAGGGAGCAGTACTTC. This sequence encodes CATSRADRVVREQYF.

V and J are TRBV30 and TRBJ1-6; the match to TRBD1 covers 11 bases. This CDR3 is built from 13 residues. The J segment lost 9 bases and the V segment lost 6 bases, leaving 4 bases of the junction unmatched. Germline-derived CDR1 and CDR2 are GTSNPN and SVGIG (reference sequence). In nucleotides, the CDR3 is TGTGCCTGTTACGGGACAGGGGGTTCACCCCTCCACTTT. Its protein product is CACYGTGGSPLHF.

The gene calls are TRBV5-6 and TRBJ2-5; TRBD1 might be the D (6 bases). Germline CDR1 and CDR2: SGHDT and YYEEEE. Trimming shortened V by 4 bases and J by 4 bases, and 11 bases separated the two germline ends. This CDR3 spans 13 amino acids. The CDR3 loop reads CASSRGRGETQYF. The CDR3 DNA reads TGTGCCAGCAGCCGAGGCAGGGGAGAGACCCAGTACTTC. Based on the CDR3 plus reference TRBV5-6 and TRBJ2-5, the full variable domain is DAGVTQSPTHLIKTRGQQVTLRCSPKSGHDTVSWYQQALGQGPQFIFQYYEEEERQRGNFPDRFSGHQFPNYSSELNVNALLLGDSALYLCASSRGRGETQYFGPGTRLLVL.

This clone has just one count. J is TRBJ1-1 and V is TRBV2, with D hard to call. The CDR3 length is 12 residues. Trimming took 7 bases from V and 1 from J, leaving 7 bases between them. CDR1 SNHLY and CDR2 FYNNEI come from the germline V gene. The DNA for the CDR3 is TGTGCCAGCATCGGCAGGAACACTGAAGCTTTCTTT. It specifies CASIGRNTEAFF.

The chain joins TRBV5-4 to TRBJ1-1, with a tentative D call TRBD1 (5 bases). The germline V gene has CDR1 SGHNT and CDR2 YYREEE (reference sequence). With 4 bases removed from V and 8 bases from J, the gap between germline ends came to 15 bases. This CDR3 spans 13 amino acids. The CDR3 nucleotides read TGTGCCAGCAGCCCGGGCGCGGGACCAGAAGCTTTCTTT. Translated: CASSPGAGPEAFF.

This chain links TRBV12-3 or TRBV12-4 with TRBJ2-3; D unclear. This CDR3 comprises 13 residues. V dropped 2 bases and J dropped 5 bases, with 8 bases sitting between them. CDR3 in amino acids: CASSLTGGDTQYF. Written as DNA, the CDR3 is TGTGCCAGCAGTTTAACGGGCGGAGATACGCAGTATTTT.

The rearrangement links TRBV28 to TRBJ2-1, with D possibly being TRBD1 (6 bases). Trimming took off 6 bases at V and 1 base at J, with 13 bases between the two ends. The germline CDR1 and CDR2 sequences are MDHEN and SYDVKM. This CDR3 has 15 amino acids. DNA of the CDR3: TGTGCCAGCAGCTTAACAGGGCTATCCTACAATGAGCAGTTCTTC. This encodes CASSLTGLSYNEQFF.

CDR3 loop: CASLPGPGNTEAFF. DNA of the CDR3: TGTGCCAGCCTTCCGGGCCCAGGGAACACTGAAGCTTTCTTT. The chain recombines TRBV27 with TRBJ1-1, with D hard to call. V lost 8 bases, J lost 1 base, and 14 bases lay in between. CDR3 length: 14 residues. CDR1 MNHEY and CDR2 SMNVEV come from the germline V gene (reference sequence).

The V call is TRBV12-3 or TRBV12-4, the J call TRBJ1-2; D remains ambiguous. The V end lost 3 bases, the J end lost 6 bases, and 11 bases lay between the germline ends. The CDR3 sequence is 13 residues long. CDR3 region: CASSFTLADGYTF. In DNA form, the CDR3 reads TGTGCCAGCAGTTTTACCCTGGCGGATGGCTACACCTTC.

The chain joins TRBV11-2 to TRBJ2-1; D unclear. From germline, CDR1 is SGHAT and CDR2 FQNNGV. Trimming removed 1 base at V and 6 bases at J, with 10 bases between. This CDR3 contains 14 residues. CDR3 amino acids: CASSLVWTTNEQFF. CDR3 bases: TGTGCCAGCAGCTTAGTTTGGACCACCAATGAGCAGTTCTTC.

The chain combines TRBV2 with TRBJ1-1; 8 bases are a match to TRBD1. From germline, CDR1 is SNHLY and CDR2 FYNNEI. Trimming at V came to 4 bases and at J to 2 bases, leaving 6 bases not matched to a gene. The CDR3 covers 15 residues. The CDR3 nucleotides are TGTGCCAGCAGTGCAGACAGGGGTTATAACACTGAAGCTTTCTTT. Encoded protein: CASSADRGYNTEAFF.

The chain joins TRBV4-1 to TRBJ1-5; D is uncertain. The CDR3 runs to 14 residues. CDR1 MGHRA and CDR2 YSYEKL come from the germline V gene. V was trimmed by 0 bases and J by 5 bases, leaving 8 bases between them. The CDR3: CASSQDLRDQPQHF. CDR3 nucleotides: TGCGCCAGCAGCCAAGATCTCCGCGATCAGCCCCAGCATTTT.

The chain couples TRBV28 to TRBJ2-7, with TRBD1 identical over 10 bases. The CDR3 spans 17 residues. V was pared by 5 bases and J by 2 bases, with 12 bases of the junction left unmatched. The germline gives CDR1 MDHEN, CDR2 SYDVKM. The CDR3 loop reads CASSRGPGTGVPYEQYV. CDR3 in DNA: TGTGCCAGCAGTAGGGGCCCGGGGACAGGGGTCCCCTACGAGCAGTACGTC.

CDR3 region: CASRDRGSDTQYF. The CDR3 DNA follows: TGTGCCAGCAGGGACAGGGGCTCAGATACGCAGTATTTT. This sequence joins TRBV6-5 and TRBJ2-3; 9 bases agree with TRBD1. The CDR3 consists of 13 residues. CDR1 and CDR2 from the germline V gene are MNHEY and SVGAGI. V gave up 6 bases and J gave up 4 bases; unmatched junction bases: 2.